This T cell receptor (beta chain) was documented in a study of cytomegalovirus exposure and HLA in healthy donors (dated by TCRdb to 2017 to 2019). Regarding the study in general: An earlier analysis of several hundred of the donors reported over 250 Gb of sequence data and 117 million unique TCR beta sequences obtained from roughly 180 million T cells. Besides the first cohort of approximately 670 subjects, a separate validation cohort made up of some 110 different subjects was used. Class I and class II HLA loci were covered by the typing at four-digit resolution. Donor age, sex, ethnicity and CMV serostatus were compiled together with the repertoire data. To study patterns of TCR occurrence, a later analysis re-analyzed previously published TCR beta repertoires from just over 650 donors and added high-resolution HLA genotyping. In the later analysis, no new phenotypic data were used to find candidate immune exposures; instead, reliance was placed on TCR beta sequences and their occurrence across donors. Typing coverage varied by locus: roughly 620-640 donors for A, B, C, DRB1 and DQB1; around 560 for DQA1; about 590 for DPA1; roughly 450 for DPB1. Among about 370 genotyped donors of the cohort, an average of approximately 200,000 unique TCR beta nucleotide sequences was sequenced per donor, of which roughly 17% were non-productive. A later genetic analysis used genome-wide SNP genotypes for about 65% of the 666 donors, treating that subset as a discovery cohort. The T cell repertoires of 666 subjects were profiled by immunosequencing and related to cytomegalovirus serostatus. To predict cytomegalovirus infection status, the study combined high-throughput TCR immunosequencing, statistical association of individual TCRs with disease status, and machine learning. Because of strong linkage in the cohort, 5 or 6 DR-DQ haplotypes were treated as single units for association and clustering. An earlier analysis of around 580 of the donors used high-throughput TCR beta sequencing to judge whether each TCR beta V gene segment behaved as functional or pseudogenic. Of the 350 to 400 genotyped donors, about 80% fell in the genetic ancestry cluster associated with self-reported Caucasian donors. The study aimed to test whether cataloging public T cell receptors could reveal signatures of past pathogen exposure. Every discovery cohort repertoire had been produced on one sequencing platform. An early release covering about 600 HLA-typed donors comprised roughly 300 gigabases of sequencing data and approximately 85 million unique TCR sequences.

V is cut by 5 bases and J by 4 bases, and the space between the germline ends is 12 bases. Spanning cysteine to phenylalanine, the CDR3 consists of 15 amino acids. Only the CDR3 DNA is retained, 45 bases long and in frame from the first base. The germline V gene sets CDR1 to SGHTA and CDR2 to FQGNSA. The cohort was made up of hundreds of healthy bone marrow donors. Cohort members were all nominally healthy when sampled, although unrecorded immune exposures were likely present. The donor was CMV seropositive and belonged to the group of a few hundred seropositive cohort members. A peripheral blood sample was collected from each donor, and TCR beta sequencing was performed on peripheral blood mononuclear cells. The Qiagen DNeasy Blood Extraction Kit was used to extract genomic DNA from the blood cell samples. The method was the immunoSEQ multiplex PCR assay. The multiplex PCR relied on a mix of 60 forward primers for TCR Vbeta segments and 13 reverse primers for TCR Jbeta segments. A multiplex PCR assay on genomic DNA amplified the CDR3 region of rearranged TCR beta genes. The Illumina HiSeq System was used to sequence the amplified TCR beta libraries as 87-base-pair reads. The source study handled its data this way. A later analysis tallied some 79 million unique TCR beta chains across the 666 repertoires, and some 10 million of those chains were shared by two or more donors. Raw reads were error-corrected and collapsed into unique sequences with a nearest-neighbor algorithm that merged closely related sequences to remove PCR and sequencing errors. To assign V, D and J gene segments, CDR3 sequences were aligned to IMGT reference sequences. For a sequence to be retained, a match of at least six nucleotides was required to both a V gene segment and a J gene segment. A rearrangement was called productive if the CDR3 had no stop codons and remained in frame with V and J, and every other rearrangement was called non-productive. Following IMGT convention, CDR3 was defined as the stretch from the second conserved V-encoded cysteine to the conserved J-encoded phenylalanine. The earlier analysis of 550 to 650 of the donors excluded any sequence lacking an unambiguous match to a single V gene segment. In an earlier analysis of roughly 600 of the donors, a V segment was called functional when productive rearrangements were above 56.7%, and segregating when the standard deviation between donors exceeded 5%. A statistical classification framework was built for diagnosing cytomegalovirus status from the catalog of TCR beta chain sequences. In a later analysis, TCR nucleotide sequences were compared against IMGT/GENE-DB human TR gene sequences so that V and J genes could be assigned. A later analysis assigned CDR3 sequences and most-parsimonious VDJ recombination scenarios with the TCRdist pipeline. In a later analysis, every TCR beta chain was defined by the combination of its CDR3 amino acid sequence and its V-gene family, and reads without a unique V-gene family were dropped. A later analysis removed several hundred highly shared, low-generation-probability nucleotide sequences to deal with suspected cross-contamination and a sequencing artifact. For each public chain, a later analysis derived a clonal expansion index from normalized ranks of inferred template counts within each repertoire. Generation probabilities in a later analysis came from a VDJ recombination model fitted to out-of-frame rearrangements, and those results were checked against IGoR. In a later analysis, hypergeometric tests were used to score TCR-TCR, TCR-HLA and TCR-CMV co-occurrence, with a repertoire-size bias correction applied to TCR pairs. To estimate false discovery rates, a later analysis permuted the HLA or CMV assignments 20 times. In a later analysis, co-occurring TCRs were grouped with DBSCAN, and TCRdist sequence similarity was added when clustering was performed within HLA-allele-positive subsets. Repertoires with fewer than 30,000 or more than 120,000 public chains, plus five repertoires with anomalous nucleotide sharing, were excluded from co-occurrence clustering. This is the immuneACCESS table as TCRdb keeps it, with only in-frame sequences that have V and J called. A part of the clones is gone; compared with another copy, unresolved V genes explain less than half, and the rest is unexplained. That table is the source of V, J and clone size, and D and trimming were worked out from the DNA. Present in this sample are 180,000 or so clones, roughly 9.4% of which were seen just once. The ten largest clones take up approximately 1.3% of the sample.

Points on this clone: Its antigen specificity is not known. No base-level quality is on record; no much larger clone is a single base apart.

Overall study outcomes, separate from this receptor: Linkage disequilibrium might explain the correlated functional status among segregating V segments, but an unknown experimental factor could not be ruled out. HLA typing was unavailable for some donors at each locus, so association tests used only the typed subset. Some IMGT-functional V segments, including TRBV6-2 and TRBV6-3, could not be distinguished by the 87-base-pair reads and were therefore excluded. In vitro tests confirmed that three of the cytomegalovirus-associated TCR beta chains recognize cytomegalovirus antigens. The classifier was reported to diagnose cytomegalovirus status with high specificity and sensitivity in both the original cohort and the validation cohort. In a later genetic analysis, fewer N-insertions in productive TCRs were reported among donors in an Asian-associated ancestry cluster than the roughly 700-donor mean. The authors suggested that the approach could potentially be generalized to other disease states and immunological phenotypes. A total of 150 to 200 TCR beta chains were listed by the study as associated with cytomegalovirus. For the cohort, immune exposure information was limited to CMV serostatus. A cluster of highly shared sequence variants was judged likely to represent a technical artifact of the sequencing pipeline. In an earlier analysis of more than 450 of the donors, most TCR beta V segments were observed in productive rearrangements about 87% or about 30% of the time, broadly matching IMGT annotations. An association between a missense DCLRE1C variant and V-gene and J-gene trimming of TCR beta chains was found in a later genetic analysis and replicated in an independent cohort. The earlier analysis of fewer than 750 of the donors excluded 15 to 20 rarely observed V segments, including chromosome 9 orphons, because counts were too low. A further reported finding was that TCR beta sequences accurately predicted the HLA-A and HLA-B alleles for most subjects in the first cohort. According to a later analysis, TCR association rates differed among HLA loci, with DRB1 alleles showing the most associated TCRs and HLA-C alleles showing the fewest. Roughly uniform sequencing depth across donors was assumed in presence/absence analyses, although this assumption may not hold. Most TCR sequences were observed very rarely across donors, whereas some public TCRs were present in many individuals. In a later analysis, HLA-associated TCR beta chains were found to be more clonally expanded and to have lower generation probabilities than equally common non-associated chains. This cohort had only TCR beta chains sequenced, and the lack of alpha or paired-chain data limited which features could be detected. When HLA alleles, especially DR and DQ, strongly co-occurred, TCR associations were difficult to assign to individual alleles. A later analysis associated about 16,000 TCR beta sequences with specific HLA alleles at a false discovery rate of 0.05. According to a later analysis, most CMV-associated TCR beta chains appeared to be HLA-restricted, and the HLA associations seemed to be driven largely by CMV exposure. According to a later analysis, parvovirus B19, influenza, CMV and Epstein-Barr virus appeared linked to several top co-occurrence clusters.

Sequences were obtained from PBMCs. The TCR originated in a woman between 25 and 40 years old in good health and CMV-seropositive. Recombination linked TRBV7-2 to TRBJ2-6; a tentative D match to TRBD2 spans 6 bases. CDR3 region: CASSTTGAGANVLTF. The sequence in DNA is TGTGCCAGCAGCACAACGGGAGCGGGGGCCAACGTCCTGACTTTC.